This T cell receptor (beta chain) came from a study of shared clonotypes between healthy human individuals. Study information: Aged between 18 and 49, the donors were two women and a few men. The study used three CD4 naive, three CD4 memory, two CD8 naive and one CD8 memory plate per donor. Points from the study as a whole: Estimated richness was generally greater in naive than memory subsets.

Concerning this clone itself: No antigen is known for it.

Profiled with immunoSEQ multiplex PCR; TCRdb holds only in-frame clones, not every one. The sample carries around 1.5 million clones, under 99% recorded once. The trim removed 3 bases at V and 0 bases at J, leaving 8 bases unmatched. Germline values: CDR1 SGHDT, CDR2 YYEEEE. The CDR3 covers 16 residues. Source material: naive CD4+ T cells sorted from blood. Sample subset: CD45RA+ positively selected. This clonotype was obtained from a man aged 30 to 39 in good health. The chain is built from TRBV5-6 and TRBJ2-7, with TRBD1 identical over 8 bases. As DNA, the CDR3 is TGTGCCAGCAGCTCGGGGACAGGACACTACTCCTACGAGCAGTACTTC. This codes for CASSSGTGHYSYEQYF.